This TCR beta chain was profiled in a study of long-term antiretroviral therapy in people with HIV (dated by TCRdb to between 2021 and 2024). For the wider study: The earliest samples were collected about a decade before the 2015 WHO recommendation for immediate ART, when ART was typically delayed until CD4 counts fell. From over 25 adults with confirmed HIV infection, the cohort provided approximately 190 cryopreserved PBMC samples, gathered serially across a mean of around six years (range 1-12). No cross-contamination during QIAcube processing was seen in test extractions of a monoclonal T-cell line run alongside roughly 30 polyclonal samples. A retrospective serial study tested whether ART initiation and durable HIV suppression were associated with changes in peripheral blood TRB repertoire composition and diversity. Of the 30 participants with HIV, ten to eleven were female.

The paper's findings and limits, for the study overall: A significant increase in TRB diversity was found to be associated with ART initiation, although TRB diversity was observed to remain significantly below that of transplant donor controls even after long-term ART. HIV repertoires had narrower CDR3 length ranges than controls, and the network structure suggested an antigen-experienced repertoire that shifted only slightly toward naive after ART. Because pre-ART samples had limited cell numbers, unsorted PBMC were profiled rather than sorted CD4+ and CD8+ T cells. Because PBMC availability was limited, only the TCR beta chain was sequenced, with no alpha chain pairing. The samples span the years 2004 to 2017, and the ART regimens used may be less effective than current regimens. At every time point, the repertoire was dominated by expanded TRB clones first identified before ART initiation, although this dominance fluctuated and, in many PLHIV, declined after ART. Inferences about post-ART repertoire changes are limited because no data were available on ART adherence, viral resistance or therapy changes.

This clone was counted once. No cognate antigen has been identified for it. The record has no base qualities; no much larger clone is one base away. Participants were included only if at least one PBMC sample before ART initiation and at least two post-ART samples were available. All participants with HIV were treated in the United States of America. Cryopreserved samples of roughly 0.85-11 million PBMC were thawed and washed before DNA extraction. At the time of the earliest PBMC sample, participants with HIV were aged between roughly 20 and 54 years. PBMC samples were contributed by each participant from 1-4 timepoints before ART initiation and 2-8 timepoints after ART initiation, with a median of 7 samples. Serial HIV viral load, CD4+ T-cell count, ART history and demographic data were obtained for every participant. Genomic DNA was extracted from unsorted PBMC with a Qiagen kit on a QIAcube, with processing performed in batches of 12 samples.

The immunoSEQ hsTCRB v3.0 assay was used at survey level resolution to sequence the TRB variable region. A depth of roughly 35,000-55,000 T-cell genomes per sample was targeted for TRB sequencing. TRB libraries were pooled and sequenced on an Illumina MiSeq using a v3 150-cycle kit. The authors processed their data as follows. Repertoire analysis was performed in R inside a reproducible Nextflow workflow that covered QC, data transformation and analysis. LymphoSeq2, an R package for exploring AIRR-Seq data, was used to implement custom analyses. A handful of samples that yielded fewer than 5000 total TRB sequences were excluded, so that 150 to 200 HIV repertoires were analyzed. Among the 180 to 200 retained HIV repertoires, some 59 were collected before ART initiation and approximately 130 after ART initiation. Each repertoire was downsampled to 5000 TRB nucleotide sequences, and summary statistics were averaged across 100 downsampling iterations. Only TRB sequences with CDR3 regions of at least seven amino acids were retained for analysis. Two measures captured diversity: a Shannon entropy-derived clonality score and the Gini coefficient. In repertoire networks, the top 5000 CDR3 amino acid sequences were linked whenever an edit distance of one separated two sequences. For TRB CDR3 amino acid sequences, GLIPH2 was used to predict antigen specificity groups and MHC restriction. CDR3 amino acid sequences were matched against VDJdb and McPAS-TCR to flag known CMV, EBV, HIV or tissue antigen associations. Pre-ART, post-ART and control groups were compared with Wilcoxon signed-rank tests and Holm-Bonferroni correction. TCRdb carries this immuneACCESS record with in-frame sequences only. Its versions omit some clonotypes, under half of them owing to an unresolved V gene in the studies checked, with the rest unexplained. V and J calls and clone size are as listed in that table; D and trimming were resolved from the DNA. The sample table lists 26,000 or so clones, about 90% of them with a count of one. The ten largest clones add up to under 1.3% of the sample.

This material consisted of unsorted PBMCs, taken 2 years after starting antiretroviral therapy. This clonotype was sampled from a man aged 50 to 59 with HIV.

The CDR3 reads as follows: CASSLVSGNTEAFF. In nucleotides, the sequence is TGTGCCAGCAGTTTAGTTTCTGGGAACACTGAAGCTTTCTTT. The chain is made from TRBV28 and TRBJ1-1, with the D gene not clear enough to name. Trimming costs V 2 bases and J 1 base, and their ends lie 8 bases apart. CDR1 and CDR2, per the germline V gene, are MDHEN and SYDVKM. Inclusive of the bounding cysteine and phenylalanine, the CDR3 is 14 residues long. Only CDR3 DNA remains: 42 bases, in frame from the first base.